These 3 T cell receptor beta chains share one sample of origin, sequenced in a study of T cell responses to AZD1222 COVID-19 vaccine. Generated by immunoSEQ multiplex PCR, the TCRdb table keeps only in-frame clones and is missing some. This sample carries under 150,000 clones, almost 90% of them seen once, and the ten largest clones take 1.5% to 2%. Here the sequenced sample was peripheral blood, taken 28 days after the second AZD1222 dose. These receptors came from an adult who received the AZD1222 COVID-19 vaccine.

Worth noting for this clone: The identical CDR3 is also encoded by other nucleotide sequences in the sample. V and J are TRBV6-5 and TRBJ1-4; no firm D call. The CDR3 sequence is 14 residues long. V lost 6 bases and J lost 0, with 8 bases in between. The V gene's germline CDR1 is MNHEY and CDR2 SVGAGI. Written as DNA, the CDR3 is TGTGCCAGCAGACTAGTTGCAACTAATGAAAAACTGTTTTTT. It is translated as CASRLVATNEKLFF.

This clone was observed a few times. V usage is TRBV4-1 and J usage is TRBJ2-7; possibly TRBD2 for D (6 bases). The germline CDR1 and CDR2 sequences are MGHRA and YSYEKL. Trimming stripped 3 bases from V and 4 bases from J, with 16 bases between. The CDR3 is made up of 15 amino acids. CDR3 protein: CASSQLEGLGYEQYV. Here the CDR3 DNA reads TGCGCCAGCAGCCAGCTCGAGGGACTGGGGTACGAGCAGTACGTC.

The chain carries TRBV24-1 and TRBJ2-3; 8 bases map to TRBD2. V trimming: 4 bases; J trimming: 0 bases; junction bases outside the gene matches: 5. CDR1 is KGHDR, CDR2 SFDVKD, per germline. This CDR3 has 16 amino acids. CDR3 bases: TGTGCCACCAGTGACCGTAGCGGGGTGAGCACAGATACGCAGTATTTT. Amino acids: CATSDRSGVSTDTQYF.